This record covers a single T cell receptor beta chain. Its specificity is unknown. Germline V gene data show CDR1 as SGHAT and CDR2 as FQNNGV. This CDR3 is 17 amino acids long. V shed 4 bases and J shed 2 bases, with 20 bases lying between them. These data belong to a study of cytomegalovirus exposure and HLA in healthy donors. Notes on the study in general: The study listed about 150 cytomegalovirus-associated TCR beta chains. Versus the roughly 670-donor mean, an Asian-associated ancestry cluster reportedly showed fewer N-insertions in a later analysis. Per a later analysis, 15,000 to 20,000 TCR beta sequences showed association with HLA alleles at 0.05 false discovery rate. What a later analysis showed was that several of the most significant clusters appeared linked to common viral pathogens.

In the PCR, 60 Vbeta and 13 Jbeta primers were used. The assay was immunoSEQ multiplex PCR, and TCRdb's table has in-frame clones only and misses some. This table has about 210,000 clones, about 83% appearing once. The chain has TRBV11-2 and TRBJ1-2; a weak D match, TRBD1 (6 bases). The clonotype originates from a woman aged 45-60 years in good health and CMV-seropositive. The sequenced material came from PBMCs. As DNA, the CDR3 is TGTGCCAGCAGCTATATACAGGGAGTTCTTGACAACTATGGCTACACCTTC. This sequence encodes CASSYIQGVLDNYGYTF.